The rows below give T cell receptor beta chains drawn from one sample of a study of identical twins. MiXCR, applied by TCRdb to the 5' RACE reads, yields one record per CDR3 protein. The sample includes hundreds of thousands of distinct CDR3 sequences, about 9.4% seen only once; the top ten take around 0.98%. These same data were also listed under a study on yellow fever vaccine responses in identical twins.

Sequenced: PBMCs. These TCRs come from a woman under 30 in good health. Both conserved end residues are part of each CDR3. The order of the fields is J gene, D gene, clone size, V gene, CDR3 protein, CDR3 DNA. D genes are given only for firm matches. Where a row states a size, it is once, few, many or the class of an expanded clone; other rows omit it.

j_call: TRBJ1-4; d_call: NA; clone_size: NA; v_call: TRBV6-1; cdr3_aa: CASSTQSGGMGEKLFF; cdr3_nt: TGTGCCAGCAGTACCCAAAGTGGCGGGATGGGAGAAAAACTGTTTTTT
j_call: TRBJ2-2; d_call: NA; clone_size: few; v_call: TRBV29-1; cdr3_aa: CSVRDTTGELFF; cdr3_nt: TGCAGCGTTCGGGACACCACCGGGGAGCTGTTTTTT
j_call: TRBJ1-3; d_call: NA; clone_size: few; v_call: TRBV5-5; cdr3_aa: CASSLGTTGGNTIYF; cdr3_nt: TGTGCCAGCAGCTTGGGTACGACCGGAGGAAACACCATATATTTT
j_call: TRBJ1-2; d_call: NA; clone_size: few; v_call: TRBV30; cdr3_aa: CAWSARRDTSGYGYTF; cdr3_nt: TGTGCCTGGAGTGCCCGCCGGGACACAAGTGGCTATGGCTACACCTTC
j_call: TRBJ2-3; d_call: TRBD1; clone_size: few; v_call: TRBV20-1; cdr3_aa: CSAPTDRAQADTQYF; cdr3_nt: TGCAGTGCTCCTACCGACAGGGCTCAGGCAGATACGCAGTATTTT
j_call: TRBJ1-4; d_call: NA; clone_size: NA; v_call: TRBV20-1; cdr3_aa: CSARDLRGLNEKLFF; cdr3_nt: TGCAGTGCTAGAGACCTACGGGGATTGAATGAAAAACTGTTTTTT
j_call: TRBJ2-2; d_call: TRBD1; clone_size: many; v_call: TRBV28; cdr3_aa: CASSLTARGTGRYTGELFF; cdr3_nt: TGTGCCAGCAGTTTAACGGCGCGTGGGACAGGGCGGTACACCGGGGAGCTGTTTTTT
j_call: TRBJ1-1; d_call: NA; clone_size: few; v_call: TRBV4-1; cdr3_aa: CASSVDREAFF; cdr3_nt: TGCGCCAGCAGCGTTGACAGGGAAGCTTTCTTT
j_call: TRBJ2-3; d_call: NA; clone_size: few; v_call: TRBV12-3/TRBV12-4; cdr3_aa: CASSLSGPVGDTQYF; cdr3_nt: TGTGCCAGCAGTTTATCGGGACCAGTGGGCGATACGCAGTATTTT
j_call: TRBJ2-7; d_call: NA; clone_size: few; v_call: TRBV20-1; cdr3_aa: CSARKLSVVEQYF; cdr3_nt: TGCAGTGCTAGAAAATTGTCTGTTGTCGAGCAGTACTTC
j_call: TRBJ2-7; d_call: NA; clone_size: few; v_call: TRBV7-9; cdr3_aa: CASTGQGGREQYF; cdr3_nt: TGTGCCAGCACGGGGCAGGGAGGACGCGAGCAGTACTTC
j_call: TRBJ2-3; d_call: TRBD2; clone_size: NA; v_call: TRBV18; cdr3_aa: CASSPLRTSRPTDTQYF; cdr3_nt: TGTGCCAGCTCACCATTAAGGACTAGCCGACCCACAGATACGCAGTATTTT
j_call: TRBJ2-7; d_call: TRBD1; clone_size: many; v_call: TRBV7-9; cdr3_aa: CASSLEGTDEQYF; cdr3_nt: TGTGCCAGCAGCCTGGAAGGGACAGACGAGCAGTACTTC
j_call: TRBJ2-5; d_call: TRBD2; clone_size: NA; v_call: TRBV4-3; cdr3_aa: CASSGRGGRSSLKPQETQYF; cdr3_nt: TGCGCCAGCAGCGGTCGGGGGGGGCGGAGTAGCCTGAAACCCCAAGAGACCCAGTACTTC
j_call: TRBJ1-5; d_call: NA; clone_size: NA; v_call: TRBV15; cdr3_aa: CATKGNPSTGEPQHF; cdr3_nt: TGTGCCACCAAGGGGAATCCGTCGACAGGCGAGCCCCAGCATTTT
j_call: TRBJ2-7; d_call: NA; clone_size: many; v_call: TRBV5-6; cdr3_aa: CASSPKGRLYEQYF; cdr3_nt: TGTGCCAGCAGTCCTAAGGGCAGGTTATACGAGCAGTACTTC
j_call: TRBJ2-7; d_call: NA; clone_size: many; v_call: TRBV29-1; cdr3_aa: CSVLDRNYEQYF; cdr3_nt: TGCAGCGTTCTAGACAGAAACTACGAGCAGTACTTC
j_call: TRBJ2-2; d_call: NA; clone_size: NA; v_call: TRBV20-1; cdr3_aa: CSASNGGELFF; cdr3_nt: TGCAGTGCTAGTAATGGCGGGGAGCTGTTTTTT
j_call: TRBJ2-1; d_call: TRBD2; clone_size: many; v_call: TRBV7-9; cdr3_aa: CASSPPSGRAWNEQFF; cdr3_nt: TGTGCCAGCAGCCCACCTAGCGGGAGGGCCTGGAATGAGCAGTTCTTC
j_call: TRBJ2-1; d_call: TRBD1; clone_size: NA; v_call: TRBV6-1; cdr3_aa: CASRSTGTGNEQFF; cdr3_nt: TGTGCCAGCAGGAGTACCGGGACAGGTAATGAGCAGTTCTTC
j_call: TRBJ2-4; d_call: NA; clone_size: few; v_call: TRBV6-2/TRBV6-3; cdr3_aa: CASSDENFNIQYF; cdr3_nt: TGTGCCAGCAGTGACGAGAACTTCAACATTCAGTACTTC
j_call: TRBJ2-3; d_call: NA; clone_size: NA; v_call: TRBV10-3; cdr3_aa: CVISDSTGGADTQYF; cdr3_nt: TGTGTCATCAGTGATTCCACAGGGGGGGCAGATACGCAGTATTTT
j_call: TRBJ2-5; d_call: TRBD1; clone_size: many; v_call: TRBV29-1; cdr3_aa: CSVPRQGARETQYF; cdr3_nt: TGCAGCGTTCCCAGACAGGGGGCGCGAGAGACCCAGTACTTC
j_call: TRBJ2-7; d_call: TRBD2; clone_size: few; v_call: TRBV20-1; cdr3_aa: CSARDLTGGPEGYF; cdr3_nt: TGCAGTGCTAGAGATTTAACGGGAGGGCCGGAAGGGTACTTC
j_call: TRBJ2-7; d_call: NA; clone_size: few; v_call: TRBV25-1; cdr3_aa: CASSPGFPDSVGNTYEQYF; cdr3_nt: TGTGCCAGCAGCCCTGGGTTTCCGGACTCGGTTGGGAACACCTACGAGCAGTACTTC
j_call: TRBJ2-5; d_call: NA; clone_size: NA; v_call: TRBV29-1; cdr3_aa: CSVGPFQETQYF; cdr3_nt: TGCAGCGTTGGGCCGTTCCAAGAGACCCAGTACTTC
j_call: TRBJ1-2; d_call: NA; clone_size: few; v_call: TRBV28; cdr3_aa: CASAGSNYGYTF; cdr3_nt: TGTGCCAGCGCCGGGTCTAACTATGGCTACACCTTC
j_call: TRBJ2-7; d_call: NA; clone_size: many; v_call: TRBV10-3; cdr3_aa: CAIANSQATGTGMPYEQYF; cdr3_nt: TGTGCCATCGCAAACAGTCAGGCAACAGGAACGGGAATGCCCTACGAGCAGTACTTC
j_call: TRBJ1-1; d_call: NA; clone_size: many; v_call: TRBV6-4; cdr3_aa: CASSLEAGKNTEAFF; cdr3_nt: TGTGCCAGCAGCCTCGAAGCCGGGAAGAACACTGAAGCTTTCTTT
j_call: TRBJ2-1; d_call: TRBD2; clone_size: NA; v_call: TRBV5-1; cdr3_aa: CASSFGSGSSYNEQFF; cdr3_nt: TGCGCCAGCAGCTTCGGTAGCGGGAGCTCCTACAATGAGCAGTTCTTC
j_call: TRBJ2-2; d_call: NA; clone_size: NA; v_call: TRBV10-3; cdr3_aa: CAISESVAANTGELFF; cdr3_nt: TGTGCCATCAGTGAGTCTGTGGCGGCGAACACCGGGGAGCTGTTTTTT
j_call: TRBJ2-4; d_call: TRBD1; clone_size: many; v_call: TRBV7-9; cdr3_aa: CASSFAGGRQYF; cdr3_nt: TGTGCCAGCAGCTTTGCAGGGGGCCGACAGTACTTC
j_call: TRBJ2-2; d_call: NA; clone_size: NA; v_call: TRBV12-3/TRBV12-4; cdr3_aa: CASSLSVSGELFF; cdr3_nt: TGTGCCAGCAGTTTATCAGTTTCCGGGGAGCTGTTTTTT
j_call: TRBJ2-5; d_call: NA; clone_size: many; v_call: TRBV5-1; cdr3_aa: CASSLGIQRETQYF; cdr3_nt: TGCGCCAGCAGCTTGGGGATCCAGCGAGAGACCCAGTACTTC
j_call: TRBJ2-7; d_call: TRBD2; clone_size: many; v_call: TRBV7-9; cdr3_aa: CASSLLAGTYEQYF; cdr3_nt: TGTGCCAGCAGTTTACTAGCGGGCACCTACGAGCAGTACTTC
j_call: TRBJ2-3; d_call: TRBD2; clone_size: many; v_call: TRBV20-1; cdr3_aa: CSARDTLGLAADTQYF; cdr3_nt: TGCAGTGCTAGAGATACCCTCGGACTAGCAGCAGATACGCAGTATTTT
j_call: TRBJ2-7; d_call: NA; clone_size: many; v_call: TRBV21-1; cdr3_aa: CANILQYEQYF; cdr3_nt: TGTGCCAACATTTTACAGTACGAGCAGTACTTC
j_call: TRBJ2-3; d_call: NA; clone_size: NA; v_call: TRBV5-1; cdr3_aa: CASSSVPGSDTQYF; cdr3_nt: TGCGCCAGCAGCTCCGTACCCGGGTCAGATACGCAGTATTTT
j_call: TRBJ2-6; d_call: NA; clone_size: few; v_call: TRBV5-1; cdr3_aa: CASSPQQGSGANVLTF; cdr3_nt: TGCGCCAGCAGCCCGCAGCAGGGGAGCGGGGCCAACGTCCTGACTTTC
j_call: TRBJ2-5; d_call: NA; clone_size: NA; v_call: TRBV5-6; cdr3_aa: CASSFDPLRAYQETQYF; cdr3_nt: TGTGCCAGCAGCTTTGACCCCCTACGCGCGTACCAAGAGACCCAGTACTTC
j_call: TRBJ2-5; d_call: NA; clone_size: NA; v_call: TRBV28; cdr3_aa: CASRSAPGSQPQEWYF; cdr3_nt: TGTGCCAGCAGGAGTGCCCCGGGCAGTCAACCCCAAGAGTGGTACTTC
j_call: TRBJ2-3; d_call: TRBD2; clone_size: NA; v_call: TRBV20-1; cdr3_aa: CSAPPLAGADTQYF; cdr3_nt: TGCAGTGCTCCCCCGCTAGCGGGAGCAGATACGCAGTATTTT
j_call: TRBJ2-4; d_call: NA; clone_size: few; v_call: TRBV7-2; cdr3_aa: CASSLELPWDIQYF; cdr3_nt: TGTGCCAGCAGCTTAGAGCTTCCTTGGGACATTCAGTACTTC
j_call: TRBJ2-1; d_call: NA; clone_size: many; v_call: TRBV5-1; cdr3_aa: CASSLTGTGSYNEQFF; cdr3_nt: TGCGCCAGCAGCTTGACGGGGACGGGAAGCTACAATGAGCAGTTCTTC
j_call: TRBJ2-7; d_call: NA; clone_size: few; v_call: TRBV6-5; cdr3_aa: CASSYPRTPPREQYF; cdr3_nt: TGTGCCAGCAGTTACCCTCGGACACCCCCTCGCGAGCAGTACTTC
j_call: TRBJ1-2; d_call: TRBD1; clone_size: NA; v_call: TRBV5-6; cdr3_aa: CASSLARDSYYGYTF; cdr3_nt: TGTGCCAGCAGCTTGGCCCGGGACAGCTATTATGGCTACACCTTC
j_call: TRBJ2-2; d_call: NA; clone_size: few; v_call: TRBV19; cdr3_aa: CASSTLQSGTGELFF; cdr3_nt: TGTGCCAGTAGTACGCTGCAGTCGGGCACCGGGGAGCTGTTTTTT
j_call: TRBJ2-7; d_call: NA; clone_size: many; v_call: TRBV29-1; cdr3_aa: CSVLIDLSYEQYF; cdr3_nt: TGCAGCGTTTTAATAGATCTCTCCTACGAGCAGTACTTC
j_call: TRBJ2-5; d_call: NA; clone_size: few; v_call: TRBV25-1; cdr3_aa: CASSDPGVWETQYF; cdr3_nt: TGTGCCAGCAGTGACCCAGGGGTGTGGGAGACCCAGTACTTC
j_call: TRBJ1-1; d_call: NA; clone_size: few; v_call: TRBV28; cdr3_aa: CASSPLGPTEAFF; cdr3_nt: TGTGCCAGCAGTCCCCTCGGACCGACTGAAGCTTTCTTT
j_call: TRBJ2-3; d_call: TRBD1; clone_size: NA; v_call: TRBV7-9; cdr3_aa: CASSLGQGTTDTQYF; cdr3_nt: TGTGCCAGCAGCTTAGGACAGGGGACCACAGATACGCAGTATTTT
j_call: TRBJ2-1; d_call: TRBD2; clone_size: NA; v_call: TRBV14; cdr3_aa: CASSHLRGGSFDEQFF; cdr3_nt: TGTGCCAGCAGCCACCTTAGGGGCGGGAGTTTCGATGAGCAGTTCTTC
j_call: TRBJ2-3; d_call: TRBD2; clone_size: NA; v_call: TRBV4-3; cdr3_aa: CASSQEAGGRLIDTQYF; cdr3_nt: TGCGCCAGCAGCCAAGAGGCTGGCGGGAGGCTAATAGATACGCAGTATTTT
j_call: TRBJ2-1; d_call: TRBD2; clone_size: NA; v_call: TRBV24-1; cdr3_aa: CATSVGSGRSYNEQFF; cdr3_nt: TGTGCCACCAGTGTTGGTAGCGGGAGGAGCTACAATGAGCAGTTCTTC
j_call: TRBJ2-7; d_call: TRBD2; clone_size: few; v_call: TRBV20-1; cdr3_aa: CSATGGAKEQYF; cdr3_nt: TGCAGTGCCACGGGGGGGGCTAAAGAGCAGTACTTC